Listed below are T cell receptor beta chains from one sample, sequenced in a study of CD8 T cells in ankylosing spondylitis. Using its own MiXCR run on the 5' RACE reads, TCRdb lists one record per CDR3 protein. Here the sample spans about 140,000 distinct CDR3 sequences, roughly 7.7% being singletons. The sequenced sample was synovial fluid, either unsorted or a sorted T cell fraction (not recorded which). These TCRs come from a male donor with ankylosing spondylitis. Each CDR3 is given with its conserved first and last residue. Fields, in order: CDR3 DNA, CDR3 protein, J gene, D gene, V gene, clone size, CDR3 length. A D gene is named only where the DNA matches it firmly. The size of a clone is reported for some rows only, either as once, few or many, or as a class for expanded clones.

TGTGCCAGCAGTTACTCGGAAGAGAGCAATCAGCCCCAGCATTTT CASSYSEESNQPQHF TRBJ1-5 - TRBV6-5 - 15
TGTGCCACCAGTGACCCCAGGGGGTTTAATAATGAGCAGTTCTTC CATSDPRGFNNEQFF TRBJ2-1 TRBD1 TRBV24-1 many 15
TGTGCCAGCGGAACCCCGCCGGGACGCCTCTACGAGCAGTACTTC CASGTPPGRLYEQYF TRBJ2-7 - TRBV28 few 15
TGCAGTGCTAGAGACCTAGGAGACCAGAGGGAAGGCACAGATACGCAGTATTTT CSARDLGDQREGTDTQYF TRBJ2-3 - TRBV20-1 many 18
TGTGCCAGCACGCTGGGGGTAGCGGGAGGCTCAGATACGCAGTATTTT CASTLGVAGGSDTQYF TRBJ2-3 TRBD2 TRBV2 few 16
TGCGCCAGCAGCTCCAGAATTTCAGGGTACGACGAGCAGTACTTC CASSSRISGYDEQYF TRBJ2-7 - TRBV5-1 many 15
TGCAGTGCTAGTGGAGGGGCTCATTATCCCTATGGCTACACCTTC CSASGGAHYPYGYTF TRBJ1-2 - TRBV20-1 - 15
TGTGCCAGCAGCTTCCTAGGCGTCAGGGAAGGAAAACTGTTTTTT CASSFLGVREGKLFF TRBJ1-4 - TRBV12-3/TRBV12-4 many 15
TGCAGTGCCCCTGGCCGGGACAAGGCTGCGTCTCCCTCTATGAACACTGAAGCTTTCTTT CSAPGRDKAASPSMNTEAFF TRBJ1-1 - TRBV20-1 many 20
TGTGCCAGCAGTTCTACAGGCCAGGGAACCGAGTTCTTC CASSSTGQGTEFF TRBJ2-1 - TRBV12-3/TRBV12-4 many 13
TGTGCCAGCAGTTTAGGGGCAGGGGGCTACGAGCAGTACTTC CASSLGAGGYEQYF TRBJ2-7 TRBD1 TRBV12-3/TRBV12-4 many 14
TGTGCCAGCAGCTTGATGCAGGGATTCTACGAGCAGTACTTC CASSLMQGFYEQYF TRBJ2-7 - TRBV5-6 - 14
TGCAGTGCTAGAAAACTGGGGGTCCCAGATACGCAGTATTTT CSARKLGVPDTQYF TRBJ2-3 - TRBV20-1 - 14
TGCAGTGCTAGAGATATATCGAGGTACCCCGTAGGTAACTATGGCTACACCTTC CSARDISRYPVGNYGYTF TRBJ1-2 - TRBV20-1 - 18
TGTGCCAGCAGCCAAGGGAGACAGGGGGTTGAAAAACTGTTTTTT CASSQGRQGVEKLFF TRBJ1-4 TRBD1 TRBV7-2 - 15
TGTGCCAGCAGTTACTTGGGTAGGGGTGAACAGTACTTC CASSYLGRGEQYF TRBJ2-7 - TRBV6-5 few 13
TGTGCCAGCAGGCCTACCGGGACAGCAGGAAACACCATATATTTT CASRPTGTAGNTIYF TRBJ1-3 TRBD1 TRBV6-2/TRBV6-3 - 15
TGTGCCAGCAGCTTAGGTGGGGGGACAGGGGCCCACTACTTC CASSLGGGTGAHYF TRBJ1-2 TRBD1 TRBV7-2 few 14
TGCAGTGCTAGAAGGACCCTCGGGGAGACCCAGTACTTC CSARRTLGETQYF TRBJ2-5 - TRBV20-1 many 13
TGCAGTGCCAGGGGGGCAGGCTACGATTCACAAGATACGCAGTATTTT CSARGAGYDSQDTQYF TRBJ2-3 - TRBV20-1 many 16
TGCGCCATCCTGACTAGCGGGGGACGGGGTGAGCAGTACTTC CAILTSGGRGEQYF TRBJ2-7 TRBD2 TRBV4-1 few 14
TGTGCCAGCAGTATGACCGGGACAGGGGGGAATGGCTACACCTTC CASSMTGTGGNGYTF TRBJ1-2 TRBD1 TRBV6-1 few 15
TGCAGTGCTGGAAGACAGGGCTACGCTTTCTTT CSAGRQGYAFF TRBJ1-1 TRBD1 TRBV20-1 - 11
TGTGCCTGGGAGGGCCCTCTCAAGGAAAAACTGTTTTTT CAWEGPLKEKLFF TRBJ1-4 - TRBV30 many 13
TGCAGTGCTAGAGTTGCGGGATCTGGGGCCAACGTCCTGACTTTC CSARVAGSGANVLTF TRBJ2-6 - TRBV20-1 - 15
TGTGCCAGCAGTTCCTCCCGGGCAGGGTCCTACAATGAGCAGTTCTTC CASSSSRAGSYNEQFF TRBJ2-1 - TRBV27 many 16
TGTGCCAGCAGCGTCTCACTATCTAGCGGGGGGCCAGATACGCAGTATTTT CASSVSLSSGGPDTQYF TRBJ2-3 TRBD2 TRBV9 few 17
TGTGCCAGCAGCTTAGGGGTAGCGGGGGGCCAAGAGACCCAGTACTTC CASSLGVAGGQETQYF TRBJ2-5 TRBD2 TRBV7-9 few 16
TGTGCCAGCAGTTTAATGGCGGGGTATAGCAATCAGCCCCAGCATTTT CASSLMAGYSNQPQHF TRBJ1-5 - TRBV12-3/TRBV12-4 many 16
TGTGCCAGCAGTTACGCAGGGGTCGGGGCCAACGTCCTGACTTTC CASSYAGVGANVLTF TRBJ2-6 - TRBV6-5 few 15
TGTGCCAGCAGCCAGGAGAGCCTCGGAGGAGATCAGCCCCAGCATTTT CASSQESLGGDQPQHF TRBJ1-5 - TRBV11-2 many 16